This TCR beta chain was observed in a study of CD8+ T cells in alopecia areata. Study background: For 6 to 18 months, tofacitinib was taken, and 6 months off drug followed.

V was shortened by 4 bases and J by 0 bases, with 7 bases between the two germline ends. CDR1 SGHVS and CDR2 FNYEAQ come from the germline V gene. This CDR3 region has 13 residues. Whole-study results and caveats: Clonality in lesional scalp, especially alopecia totalis/universalis, exceeded that of normal scalp.

RNA extraction and reverse transcription yielded cDNA as sequencing template. Sequencing was performed with immunoSEQ multiplex PCR; in TCRdb, only in-frame clones are kept and a portion is missing. The sample lists some 150,000 clones; 70% to 90% were seen once. To note about this clone: Its antigen is currently unknown.

Documented treatment: oral pan-JAK inhibitor, 5-10 mg twice daily. Punch biopsies of lesional scalp, plus peripheral blood, were taken from alopecia areata patients. Sequenced material: CD8+ T cells sorted from blood, taken at week 4, from a patient treated with tofacitinib. The TCR originated in a human donor with alopecia areata. The gene calls are TRBV7-6 and TRBJ2-7, with D uncertain. The CDR3 reads CASSSPISYEQYF. In DNA, the CDR3 is TGTGCCAGCAGCTCCCCAATCTCCTACGAGCAGTACTTC.